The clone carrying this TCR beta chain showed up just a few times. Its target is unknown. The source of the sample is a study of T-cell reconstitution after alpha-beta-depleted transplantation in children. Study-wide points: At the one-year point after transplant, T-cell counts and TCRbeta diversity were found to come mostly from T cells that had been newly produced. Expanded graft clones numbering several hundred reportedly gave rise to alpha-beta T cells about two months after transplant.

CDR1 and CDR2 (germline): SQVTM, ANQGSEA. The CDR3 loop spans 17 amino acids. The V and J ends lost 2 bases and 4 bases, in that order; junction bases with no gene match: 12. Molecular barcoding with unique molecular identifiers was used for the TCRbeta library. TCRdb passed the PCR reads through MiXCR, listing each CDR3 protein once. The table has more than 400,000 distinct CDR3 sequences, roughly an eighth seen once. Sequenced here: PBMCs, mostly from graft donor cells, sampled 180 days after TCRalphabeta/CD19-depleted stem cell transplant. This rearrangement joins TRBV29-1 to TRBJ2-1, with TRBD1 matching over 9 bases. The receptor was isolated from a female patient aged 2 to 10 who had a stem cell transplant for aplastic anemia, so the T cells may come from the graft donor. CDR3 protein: CSVELTWGTGLYNEQFF. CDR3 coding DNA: TGCAGCGTTGAACTTACGTGGGGGACAGGGCTTTACAATGAGCAGTTCTTC.